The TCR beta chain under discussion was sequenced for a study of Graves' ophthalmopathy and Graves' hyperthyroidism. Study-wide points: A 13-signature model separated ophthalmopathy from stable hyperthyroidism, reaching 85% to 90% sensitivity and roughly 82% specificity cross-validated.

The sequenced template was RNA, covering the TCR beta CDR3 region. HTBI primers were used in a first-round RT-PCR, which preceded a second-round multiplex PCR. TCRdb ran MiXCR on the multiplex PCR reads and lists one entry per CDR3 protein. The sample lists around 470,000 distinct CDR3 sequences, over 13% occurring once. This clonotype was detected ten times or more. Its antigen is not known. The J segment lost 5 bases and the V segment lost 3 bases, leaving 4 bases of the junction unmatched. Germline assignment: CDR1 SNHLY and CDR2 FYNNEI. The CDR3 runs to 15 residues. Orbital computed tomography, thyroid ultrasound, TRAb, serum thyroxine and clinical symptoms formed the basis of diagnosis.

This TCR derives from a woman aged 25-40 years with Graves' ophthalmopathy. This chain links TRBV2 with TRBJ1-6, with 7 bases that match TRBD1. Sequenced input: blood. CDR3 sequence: CASSEETGHNSPLHF. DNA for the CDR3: TGTGCCAGCAGTGAGGAGACAGGGCATAATTCACCCCTCCACTTT. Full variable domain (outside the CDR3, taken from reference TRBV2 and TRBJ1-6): EPEVTQTPSHQVTQMGQEVILRCVPISNHLYFYWYRQILGQKVEFLVSFYNNEISEKSEIFDDQFSVERPDGSNFTLKIRSTKLEDSAMYFCASSEETGHNSPLHFGNGTRLTVT.